A single sample gave rise to the 27 T cell receptor beta chains below, sequenced in a study of blood T cells in healthy people across ages. It was with a sample-barcoded 5' primer and a J-beta primer mix that a second PCR of roughly 7 to 12 cycles was run. MiXCR, run by TCRdb on the 5' RACE reads, gives a single entry per CDR3 protein. The table records roughly 830,000 distinct CDR3 sequences, approximately 65% of them present only once. Input material: blood. These TCRs come from a man aged 25-40 years in good health.

The rearrangement uses TRBV4-3 and TRBJ2-4; D is ambiguous. The V end lost 0 bases, the J end lost 1 base, and 13 bases lay between the germline ends. The CDR3 runs to 17 residues. Germline-derived CDR1 and CDR2 are LGHNA and YSLEER. The CDR3 sequence is CASSQDRNVGAKNIQYF. CDR3 DNA sequence: TGCGCCAGCAGCCAAGATCGAAACGTAGGGGCCAAAAACATTCAGTACTTC.

This clonotype was observed a handful of times. The DNA is omitted, as the CDR3 cannot be located on it reliably, and the CDR3 follows TCRdb's listing. The J gene is TRBJ2-3, the V gene TRBV12-3 or TRBV12-4; the table gives TRBD1 as D, unverified against the DNA. The CDR3 extends over 16 residues, inclusive of both ends. The CDR3 region is CASSFFGQGTTDTQYF.

The chain uses TRBV27 and TRBJ2-5; TRBD2 agrees at 8 bases. The germline V gene has CDR1 MNHEY and CDR2 SMNVEV (reference sequence). There are 15 residues in the CDR3. V was pared by 4 bases and J by 5 bases, with 9 bases of the junction left unmatched. The CDR3 nucleotides read TGTGCCAGCAGTTCCCCGGGGGGGGCAGGGGAGACCCAGTACTTC. Translating gives CASSSPGGAGETQYF.

Turning to this clonotype: The junction shows a germline mismatch at one end, possibly a read error. The J gene is TRBJ2-1, the V gene TRBV13; 8 bases align to TRBD2. Per the germline V gene, CDR1 is PRHDT and CDR2 is FYEKMQ (reference sequence). This CDR3 is 18 amino acids long. In DNA, the CDR3 is TGTGCCAACAGCTCCCGTGAGGGCGGGGGGCACGCCTACAATGAGCAGTTCTTC. It encodes CANSSREGGGHAYNEQFF.

This rearrangement joins TRBV4-3 to TRBJ2-1; D ambiguous. CDR3 length: 15 amino acids. The V and J ends lost 0 bases and 8 bases respectively, with 14 bases between them. Germline CDR1 reads LGHNA; CDR2 reads YSLEER. The CDR3 loop reads CASSQDPVPLDEQFF. The CDR3 coding sequence is TGCGCCAGCAGCCAAGATCCGGTCCCGTTGGATGAGCAGTTCTTC.

V is TRBV28 and J is TRBJ2-7; D uncertain. Germline CDR1 reads MDHEN; CDR2 reads SYDVKM. V lost 3 bases to trimming and J lost 0 bases, with 6 bases between them. The CDR3 consists of 13 residues. The CDR3 coding sequence is TGTGCCAGCAGTTTTGTGAACTCCTACGAGCAGTACTTC. The encoded protein is CASSFVNSYEQYF. The entire variable domain, with the rest obtained from reference TRBV28 and TRBJ2-7, is as follows: DVKVTQSSRYLVKRTGEKVFLECVQDMDHENMFWYRQDPGLGLRLIYFSYDVKMKEKGDIPEGYSVSREKKERFSLILESASTNQTSMYLCASSFVNSYEQYFGPGTRLTVT.

This rearrangement joins TRBV6-5 to TRBJ1-1, with D possibly TRBD1 on 6 matching bases. The CDR3 loop spans 17 amino acids. V was cut by 0 bases and J by 5 bases, with 19 bases left in between. The germline V gene has CDR1 MNHEY and CDR2 SVGAGI. Here the CDR3 DNA reads TGTGCCAGCAGTTACTCGAGGGGGGGCAGGGGTTCGACTGAAGCTTTCTTT. This codes for CASSYSRGGRGSTEAFF.

J is TRBJ2-5 and V is TRBV5-5; no clear D. Per the germline V gene, CDR1 is SGHKS and CDR2 is YYEKEE (reference sequence). CDR3 length equals 14 residues. V shed 0 bases and J shed 0 bases, with 6 bases lying between them. CDR3 sequence (DNA): TGTGCCAGCAGCTTGGAACCATACCAAGAGACCCAGTACTTC. Translating it yields CASSLEPYQETQYF.

The rearrangement links TRBV20-1 to TRBJ1-6, with TRBD1 identical over 10 bases. Germline CDR1 reads DFQATT; CDR2 reads SNEGSKA (reference sequence). This CDR3 has 14 residues. The trim removed 6 bases at V and 10 bases at J, leaving 9 bases unmatched. CDR3 sequence (DNA): TGCAGTGCAACCGGGACAGGGGCTTGGTCACCCCTCCACTTT. Its protein product is CSATGTGAWSPLHF.

The genes are TRBV10-2 and TRBJ2-4; weak D call: TRBD2 (6 bases). The DNA end is a closer match to TRBJ2-7, so the J assignment may be wrong. The CDR3 contains 13 residues. From germline, CDR1 is WSHSY and CDR2 SAAADI. The CDR3, as DNA: TGCGCCAGCAGTGCGGTTAGCGGTGACGAGCAGTACTTC. This translates into CASSAVSGDEQYF.

The CDR3 region has the DNA TGTGCCAGCAGTGAATGGCATGGTGAAAAACTGTTTTTT. Amino acids: CASSEWHGEKLFF. The chain employs TRBV2 and TRBJ1-4; no clear D. V was cut by 2 bases and J by 7 bases, with 8 bases left in between. CDR3 length equals 13 residues. The germline CDR1 and CDR2 sequences are SNHLY and FYNNEI.

The chain uses TRBV4-3 and TRBJ1-3; D is unclear. The CDR3 spans 15 residues. The ends were cut back, 2 bases at V and 0 bases at J, with 8 bases in the middle. In germline, CDR1 is LGHNA, CDR2 YSLEER. CDR3 amino acids: CASSQQVLSGNTIYF. Written as DNA, the CDR3 is TGCGCCAGCAGCCAACAAGTCCTCTCTGGAAACACCATATATTTT.

The DNA for the CDR3 is TGTGCCAGCAGTACCCCCCAAGTGCTTTCGGACTACGAGCAGTACTTC. Amino acid sequence: CASSTPQVLSDYEQYF. V and J are TRBV2 and TRBJ2-4; D is ambiguous. Gene TRBJ2-7 matches the end of the DNA better, so the J call may be wrong. The CDR3 is 16 amino acids. Germline CDR1 reads SNHLY; CDR2 reads FYNNEI.

This clonotype has at least ten counts. The chain uses TRBV4-2 and TRBJ2-1; TRBD2 matches at 7 bases. The CDR3 is made up of 17 amino acids. Unmatched junction bases numbered 9, after V lost 3 bases and J lost 1 base. Germline CDR1 and CDR2: LGHNA and YNFKEQ. For the CDR3, the DNA is TGTGCCAGCAGCCATTACATGCGGGGGAAATCCTACAATGAGCAGTTCTTC. It encodes CASSHYMRGKSYNEQFF.

This clonotype occurred once. The chain couples TRBV24-1 to TRBJ1-5; tentatively, D is TRBD1 (6 bases). The germline V gene has CDR1 KGHDR and CDR2 SFDVKD. V was shortened by 3 bases and J by 2 bases, with 7 bases between the two germline ends. CDR3 length: 14 amino acids. The CDR3 is CATSDRQGNQPQHF. The DNA of the CDR3 is TGTGCCACCAGTGATAGACAGGGCAATCAGCCCCAGCATTTT.

This chain's CDR3 is CASSFSGVNTDTQYF. The CDR3 region has the DNA TGTGCCAGCAGCTTTAGCGGGGTTAACACAGATACGCAGTATTTT. The rearrangement links TRBV7-2 to TRBJ2-3; TRBD2 aligns across 8 bases. This CDR3 contains 15 residues. From germline, CDR1 is SGHTA and CDR2 FQGNSA. With 3 bases clipped from V and 2 bases from J, the junction kept 4 bases outside the gene matches. The complete variable domain, with remaining parts taken from reference TRBV7-2 and TRBJ2-3, reads GAGVSQSPSNKVTEKGKDVELRCDPISGHTALYWYRQSLGQGLEFLIYFQGNSAPDKSGLPSDRFSAERTGGSVSTLTIQRTQQEDSAVYLCASSFSGVNTDTQYFGPGTRLTVL.

V is TRBV10-3 and J is TRBJ2-3; D is perhaps TRBD1 (5 bases). V lost 8 bases and J 2 bases, leaving 14 bases between the germline ends. Germline V gives CDR1 ENHRY, CDR2 SYGVKD. This CDR3 is 14 amino acids long. The CDR3: CAIQGTESTDTQYF. In DNA, the CDR3 is TGTGCCATCCAGGGAACAGAATCCACAGATACGCAGTATTTT.

The genes are TRBV27 and TRBJ2-3, with D tentatively TRBD2 (6 bases). The CDR3 has 15 amino acids. The V end lost 2 bases, the J end lost 6 bases, and 15 bases lay between the germline ends. Germline V gene lookup returns CDR1 MNHEY and CDR2 SMNVEV (reference sequence). The CDR3 DNA reads as TGTGCCAGCAGTTTAGGGACTCCGAGGCAGGATACGCAGTATTTT. This translates into CASSLGTPRQDTQYF.

CDR3 sequence (DNA): TGTGCCAGCAGGGGGGGGTCGAGCACCGGGGAGCTGTTTTTT. It specifies CASRGGSSTGELFF. This chain links TRBV7-3 with TRBJ2-2; 7 bases line up with TRBD2. Germline CDR1 reads SGHTA; CDR2 reads FQGTGA. The CDR3 length is 14 residues. Germline trimming cut 6 bases from V and 4 bases from J; bases unmatched to any gene: 5.

The chain carries TRBV13 and TRBJ2-7, with a possible D match to TRBD1 (5 bases). This CDR3 region has 15 residues. Trimming removed 4 bases from V and 2 bases from J, with 15 bases in between. CDR1 is PRHDT and CDR2 is FYEKMQ in the germline V gene (reference sequence). CDR3 region: CASSSTWGRTYEQYF. For the CDR3, the DNA is TGTGCCAGCAGCTCGACGTGGGGCCGAACCTACGAGCAGTACTTC.

This chain connects TRBV6-5 to TRBJ2-3; no reliable D call. The germline V gene has CDR1 MNHEY and CDR2 SVGAGI. The ends were cut back, 6 bases at V and 4 bases at J, with 8 bases in the middle. This CDR3 contains 12 residues. CDR3 protein: CASRGLPDTQYF. The CDR3 DNA sequence: TGTGCCAGCAGAGGTCTCCCAGATACGCAGTATTTT.

This rearrangement joins TRBV12-3 or TRBV12-4 to TRBJ1-5; D gene unclear. The CDR3 is 15 amino acids. The V gene lost 6 bases and the J gene lost 3 bases, with 15 bases spanning the gap. The CDR3 DNA reads TGTGCCAGCAGCCGAGGGAGCGGTCACAATCAGCCCCAGCATTTT. As protein: CASSRGSGHNQPQHF.

The chain is built from TRBV20-1 and TRBJ2-7, with D perhaps being TRBD1 or TRBD2 (5 bases each). Germline loops: CDR1 DFQATT, CDR2 SNEGSKA (reference sequence). This CDR3 spans 14 amino acids. Trimming pared 5 bases from V and 7 bases from J, leaving 21 bases between. The CDR3 loop is CSARTGGGRGEQYF. CDR3 bases: TGCAGTGCTCGCACAGGCGGAGGTAGAGGGGAGCAGTACTTC.

This clonotype was counted ten times or more. The chain uses TRBV2 and TRBJ1-2; no firm D call. Per the germline V gene, CDR1 is SNHLY and CDR2 is FYNNEI. CDR3 length: 15 amino acids. Between the trimmed V and J ends, which lost 3 bases and 4 bases, there was a span of 15 bases. CDR3 region: CASSDSPPRIYGYTF. The CDR3 coding sequence is TGTGCCAGCAGTGATAGTCCTCCACGGATCTATGGCTACACCTTC. Full variable domain (outside the CDR3, taken from reference TRBV2 and TRBJ1-2): EPEVTQTPSHQVTQMGQEVILRCVPISNHLYFYWYRQILGQKVEFLVSFYNNEISEKSEIFDDQFSVERPDGSNFTLKIRSTKLEDSAMYFCASSDSPPRIYGYTFGSGTRLTVV.

The chain carries TRBV20-1 and TRBJ2-7, with D uncertain. The length of the CDR3 is 13 residues. Per the germline V gene, CDR1 is DFQATT and CDR2 is SNEGSKA (reference sequence). The ends were cut back, 7 bases at V and 2 bases at J, with 15 bases in the middle. The CDR3 sequence is CSVWSSGTYEQYF. Written as DNA, the CDR3 is TGCAGTGTGTGGTCCAGTGGAACCTACGAGCAGTACTTC.

Regarding this clonotype: Given a much more abundant clone one base away, this may be a read error. The chain employs TRBV6-2 or TRBV6-3 and TRBJ2-7; D is unclear. This CDR3 spans 13 amino acids. Germline V gives CDR1 MNHEY, CDR2 SVGEGT. Trimming took 2 bases from V and 0 from J, leaving 5 bases between them. The CDR3 protein is CASSYESSYEQYF. In DNA, the CDR3 is TGTGCCAGCAGTTACGAGAGCTCCTACGAGCAGTACTTC.

The chain is built from TRBV7-3 and TRBJ2-1, with D unclear. Trimming left V 1 base short and J 5 bases short, with 6 bases between. Germline CDR1 and CDR2: SGHTA and FQGTGA. The CDR3 is 13 amino acids. The CDR3 loop is CASSLRSDNEQFF. The CDR3, as DNA: TGTGCCAGCAGCTTAAGATCGGACAATGAGCAGTTCTTC.